This is a list of T cell receptor beta chains from one sample in a study of beta chain features in type 1 diabetes. Assay: immunoSEQ multiplex PCR; the TCRdb copy retains only in-frame clones and omits some. This table has about 360,000 clones, around an eighth appearing once. Sequences were obtained from naive CD4+ T cells from blood. These receptors all come from a man between 18 and 29 years old in good health. Both conserved end residues are part of each CDR3.

J: TRBJ1-1; length: 15; V: TRBV7-2; CDR3: CASSLVGDRGTEAFF
J: TRBJ2-1; length: 16; V: TRBV7-2; CDR3: CASSLSGGAWVNEQFF
J: TRBJ1-1; length: 12; V: TRBV19; CDR3: CASSARDSQAFF
J: TRBJ1-2; length: 15; V: TRBV4-2; CDR3: CASSRDRGGFDGYTF
J: TRBJ2-3; length: 14; V: TRBV30; CDR3: CAVGQASSTDTQYF
J: TRBJ2-1; length: 15; V: TRBV19; CDR3: CASSAQGVGYNEQFF
J: TRBJ2-5; length: 15; V: TRBV9; CDR3: CASSVEAGRQETQYF
J: TRBJ2-5; length: 13; V: TRBV30; CDR3: CAWSVLTQETQYF
J: TRBJ2-7; length: 17; V: TRBV7-2; CDR3: CASSLEYAPGNPYEQYF
J: TRBJ2-7; length: 12; V: TRBV28; CDR3: CASSDKPYEQYF
J: TRBJ2-5; length: 13; V: TRBV2; CDR3: CASTLDRGETQYF
J: TRBJ2-3; length: 17; V: TRBV4-3; CDR3: CASSQSTGLAEGNTQYF
J: TRBJ2-2; length: 14; V: TRBV5-4; CDR3: CASSPGTTTGELFF
J: TRBJ1-6; length: 13; V: TRBV7-9; CDR3: CASSPTGISPLHF
J: TRBJ2-3; length: 16; V: TRBV2; CDR3: CASSDVPGVSTDTQYF
J: TRBJ2-7; length: 15; V: TRBV4-1; CDR3: CASSLSSVGSYEQYF
J: TRBJ1-2; length: 15; V: TRBV7-2; CDR3: CASSSDGLANYGYTF
J: TRBJ2-2; length: 15; V: TRBV28; CDR3: CATRGQGRNTGELFF
J: TRBJ2-7; length: 12; V: TRBV10-3; CDR3: CAISEFGYEQYF
J: TRBJ2-3; length: 14; V: TRBV28; CDR3: CASSLTQGTDTQYF
J: TRBJ2-7; length: 13; V: TRBV5-4; CDR3: CASSLARQGEQYF
J: TRBJ1-1; length: 13; V: TRBV5-6; CDR3: CASSLLSGTEAFF
J: TRBJ1-2; length: 15; V: TRBV28; CDR3: CASSFKPDTTYGYTF
J: TRBJ1-1; length: 14; V: TRBV5-4; CDR3: CASSKNREATEAFF
J: TRBJ1-6; length: 16; V: TRBV15; CDR3: CATNQYAGVPISPLHF
J: TRBJ1-1; length: 12; V: TRBV7-8; CDR3: CASSSRGTEAFF
J: TRBJ1-2; length: 15; V: TRBV27; CDR3: CASSPRTGPGYGYTF
J: TRBJ1-1; length: 13; V: TRBV14; CDR3: CASSPSMNTEAFF
J: TRBJ1-2; length: 17; V: TRBV30; CDR3: CAWKGIAGGNANYGYTF
J: TRBJ2-7; length: 17; V: TRBV4-1; CDR3: CASSQPTSGRALNEQYF
J: TRBJ1-5; length: 18; V: TRBV7-9; CDR3: CASSFWGDSTGANQPQHF
J: TRBJ1-5; length: 15; V: TRBV30; CDR3: CAWSAHTRVNQPQHF
J: TRBJ2-5; length: 17; V: TRBV5-6; CDR3: CASSLEYALGYQETQYF
J: TRBJ2-7; length: 16; V: TRBV11-2; CDR3: CASSLRAGGNSYEQYF
J: TRBJ2-3; length: 14; V: TRBV13; CDR3: CASSLRLAGGTQYF
J: TRBJ1-2; length: 15; V: TRBV15; CDR3: CATSRVGQGLNGYTF
J: TRBJ1-2; length: 14; V: TRBV5-1; CDR3: CASSLARGQYGYTF
J: TRBJ2-7; length: 14; V: TRBV6-5; CDR3: CASSRDRLRYEQYF
J: TRBJ2-1; length: 10; V: TRBV18; CDR3: CASSGREQFF
J: TRBJ2-1; length: 15; V: TRBV30; CDR3: CAWSGGTGSHNEQFF
J: TRBJ2-3; length: 16; V: TRBV7-2; CDR3: CASSPPGLGNGDTQYF
J: TRBJ2-7; length: 15; V: TRBV28; CDR3: CASSFSRGDPYEQYF
J: TRBJ1-1; length: 15; V: TRBV4-1; CDR3: CASSQARFRGTEAFF
J: TRBJ2-5; length: 15; V: TRBV25-1; CDR3: CASSEYAALQETQYF
J: TRBJ2-2; length: 13; V: TRBV27; CDR3: CASSLEYTGELFF
J: TRBJ2-5; length: 13; V: TRBV5-1; CDR3: CASSFGVQETQYF
J: TRBJ2-3; length: 13; V: TRBV5-4; CDR3: CASRPRGKDTQYF
J: TRBJ1-1; length: 18; V: TRBV7-6; CDR3: CASSFLPAQTGESTEAFF
J: TRBJ1-2; length: 15; V: TRBV7-2; CDR3: CASSPGVGPAYGYTF
J: TRBJ2-5; length: 14; V: TRBV2; CDR3: CASRDLAGVEEQYF
J: TRBJ2-6; length: 17; V: TRBV5-1; CDR3: CASGLAAGDSGANVLTF
J: TRBJ1-2; length: 18; V: TRBV1; CDR3: CTSSPDTRTGGECDGYTF
J: TRBJ2-7; length: 13; V: TRBV7-2; CDR3: CASSLGGPYEQYF